This TCR beta chain was sequenced for a study of tumor-infiltrating lymphocytes in primary liver carcinoma. Study-wide background: Primary liver carcinoma in the patients was surgically resected.

Unsorted whole blood supplied the blood RNA, and germline DNA was isolated too. Roughly 4.1 milliliters of peripheral blood were gathered ahead of the operation. The researchers produced TCR beta cDNA from approximately 0.45 ug total RNA with a constant-region primer. It was through three nested multiplex PCR rounds of slightly modified ARM-PCR that TCR beta libraries arose. The two initial PCR rounds, nine to eleven cycles each, used TRBV1-TRBV30 forward and C-beta reverse primers. TCRdb ran MiXCR on the multiplex PCR reads and lists one entry per CDR3 protein. The data show 300,000 to 400,000 distinct CDR3 sequences, roughly 60% seen once. General study points: Whereas tumor region pairs overlapped more, tumor-adjacent and tumor-blood pairs overlapped less. Against blood, tumors held a significantly higher top-250-clone fraction (p = 0.039).

There are many counts of this clonotype. Its cognate antigen is unknown. CDR3 length: 14 amino acids. The germline V and J ends were trimmed by 7 bases and 0 bases, with 12 bases remaining between them. Per germline, CDR1 MNHEY and CDR2 SVGEGT. The sample was peripheral blood. The sequence was collected from a middle-aged man with primary liver carcinoma and hepatitis B virus infection. The rearrangement uses TRBV6-2 or TRBV6-3 and TRBJ1-1; D not certain. The CDR3 DNA reads as TGTGCCAGCAACATTGACGGGGTGAACACTGAAGCTTTCTTT. Protein product: CASNIDGVNTEAFF.